This entry is about one TCR beta chain. This record comes from a study of CD8 T cells in Susac syndrome. Trimming cost V 0 bases and J 3 bases, with 11 bases left between them. CDR1 and CDR2 from the germline V gene are SQVTM and ANQGSEA. The CDR3 covers 14 residues. Random hexamers were used to reverse transcribe the RNA input (about 0.45 to 1 ug). Across 54 Vbeta and 13 Jbeta, TCR beta CDR3 was amplified with immunoSEQ multiplex PCR. TCRdb redid the calling of the immunoSEQ multiplex PCR reads with MiXCR, one entry per CDR3 protein. The sample lists 160,000 or so distinct CDR3 sequences, 94% seen once, with 0.21% in the top ten. CD8+ and CD4+ T cells from blood underwent TCR beta sequencing, which was carried out in a high-throughput format. Control patients had untreated stable or active relapsing-remitting multiple sclerosis by revised McDonald criteria. TEMRA cells were FACS-enriched, and CD8+ and CD4+ T cells were isolated negatively.

The chain uses TRBV29-1 and TRBJ1-1; possibly TRBD1 for D (6 bases). The TCR originated in a human donor with multiple sclerosis. Material for sequencing was CD8+ T cells from PBMCs. The CDR3 loop is CSVEDERGYTEAFF. In nucleotides, the CDR3 is TGCAGCGTTGAAGATGAAAGGGGGTACACTGAAGCTTTCTTT.